Listed below are T cell receptor beta chains from one sample, sequenced in a study of chemoradiotherapy in HPV16-positive cancers. TCRdb keeps only in-frame clones here, not all; method: immunoSEQ multiplex PCR. This table holds 13,000 to 15,000 clones, roughly 91% found once. The material was blood, obtained from a patient who underwent chemoradiotherapy. The receptors come from a human donor with HPV-associated anogenital cancer. Both conserved end residues are part of each CDR3. D genes are given only for firm matches. Where a row states a size, it is once, few, many or the class of an expanded clone; other rows omit it.

v_call	d_call	clone_size	j_call	cdr3_aa	cdr3_nt
TRBV5-6	-	-	TRBJ2-7	CASSFREAYEQYF	TGTGCCAGCAGCTTCAGGGAGGCCTACGAGCAGTACTTC
TRBV29-1	TRBD2	-	TRBJ2-1	CSVQGASGGSYNEQFF	TGCAGCGTTCAGGGGGCTAGCGGGGGGTCCTACAATGAGCAGTTCTTC
TRBV18	TRBD2	once	TRBJ2-3	CASSPRLAGGPGDTQYF	TGTGCCAGCTCACCTCGACTAGCGGGGGGCCCAGGAGATACGCAGTATTTT
TRBV11-2	TRBD2	-	TRBJ2-7	CASSLSSGSRLWEQYF	TGTGCCAGCAGCCTCTCTAGCGGCAGTAGGTTGTGGGAGCAGTACTTC
TRBV5-1	-	-	TRBJ1-2	CASTNLGAYGYTF	TGCGCCAGCACTAATCTTGGGGCCTATGGCTACACCTTC
TRBV7-8	-	-	TRBJ1-1	CASSLSLNTEAFF	TGTGCCAGCAGCTTATCGCTAAACACTGAAGCTTTCTTT
TRBV7-9	-	once	TRBJ2-3	CASSLYSLGGADTQYF	TGTGCCAGCAGCTTATATAGCCTCGGGGGAGCAGATACGCAGTATTTT
TRBV5-1	TRBD2	-	TRBJ2-5	CASRLGLAVQETQYF	TGCGCCAGCAGACTCGGACTAGCAGTACAAGAGACCCAGTACTTC
TRBV19	TRBD2	-	TRBJ2-7	CASSIAGGLEQYF	TGTGCCAGTAGTATAGCGGGGGGGCTCGAGCAGTACTTC
TRBV6-6	-	-	TRBJ1-1	CASSYRGDMNTEAFF	TGTGCCAGCAGTTACCGAGGAGACATGAACACTGAAGCTTTCTTT
TRBV7-2	TRBD1	-	TRBJ1-1	CASSPRQGQAEAFF	TGTGCCAGCAGCCCGAGACAGGGGCAGGCTGAAGCTTTCTTT
TRBV6-4	TRBD2	-	TRBJ2-3	CASSPAGGTDTQYF	TGTGCCAGCAGTCCAGCGGGGGGGACAGATACGCAGTATTTT
TRBV21-1	-	-	TRBJ1-2	CASSPQRGQGLNYGYTF	TGTGCCAGCAGCCCTCAGAGGGGACAGGGGCTTAACTATGGCTACACCTTC
TRBV21-1	-	-	TRBJ1-2	CASSNRTGGQNGYTF	TGTGCCAGCAGCAATCGGACAGGGGGACAGAATGGCTACACCTTC
TRBV6-1	-	-	TRBJ2-7	CASSRTAVYEQYF	TGTGCCAGCAGTCGGACAGCCGTATACGAGCAGTACTTC